This section outlines one T cell receptor (beta chain) sequence together with its context. One end of the junction varies from germline; a read error may be responsible. Germline values: CDR1 LNHDA, CDR2 SQIVND (reference sequence). The CDR3 has 14 amino acids. The PCR ran on 60 Vbeta and 13 Jbeta primers. Original analysis: In a later analysis, 8.5 million to 14 million of tens of millions of unique beta chains occurred in at least two donors. The repertoire was sequenced with immunoSEQ multiplex PCR; TCRdb's copy has only in-frame clones and lacks some. V and J calls and clone size are given by that table; D and trimming were obtained from the DNA. Of around 160,000 clones listed, 60% to 85% are singletons. This sample was taken from a study of cytomegalovirus exposure and HLA in healthy donors.

This TCR came from a man aged 35-49 years in good health and CMV-seropositive. The V call is TRBV19, the J call TRBJ2-3; TRBD1 matches at 9 bases. The source material was PBMCs. DNA of the CDR3: TGTGCCAGTTGGAACAGGGGGCGAACAGATGCGCAGTATTTT. Protein: CASWNRGRTDAQYF.